This T cell receptor (beta chain) was recovered during a study of blood T cell repertoires in COVID-19. Study background: Collection of acute and convalescent COVID-19 samples took place in the United States, Italy and Spain.

How the authors handled the data: Amplification of reference gene primers provided the estimated nucleated cell counts. The assay was immunoSEQ multiplex PCR, and TCRdb's table has in-frame clones only and misses some. That table is the source of V, J and clone size, and D and trimming were worked out from the DNA. The sample lists about 520,000 clones, 80% to 90% occurring once. This clone was detected once. V lost 2 bases to trimming and J lost 7 bases; unmatched junction nucleotides: 7. CDR3 size: 15 residues. In germline, CDR1 is MNHNS, CDR2 SASEGT. The chain employs TRBV6-1 and TRBJ2-1; TRBD1 agrees at 8 bases. The receptor was isolated from a human donor in a cohort sampled during active COVID-19. Sequenced input: peripheral blood. DNA for the CDR3: TGTGCCAGCAGTGAACAGGGGGCGCGGGTTAATGAGCAGTTCTTC. This gives the protein CASSEQGARVNEQFF.